This T cell receptor beta chain was captured by sequencing in a study of type 1 regulatory T cells. Study as a whole: This in vitro CD4 product, T-allo10, is enriched for Tr1 cells and alloantigen-specific. Study-wide results and limits: Type 1 regulatory T cells had a more restricted TCR repertoire than non-type 1 regulatory T cells.

This clonotype occurred a few times. The antigen is unknown. MiXCR, applied by TCRdb to the reads, yields one record per CDR3 protein. The sample carries 6,000 to 6,500 distinct CDR3 sequences, around 35% recorded once. The specimen sequenced was cultured type 1 regulatory T (Tr1) cells, either the whole culture or a sorted fraction (not recorded which). The TCR originated in a human donor in good health.

The CDR3: CASSGTGRVYGYTF. The DNA for the CDR3 is TGTGCCAGCAGCGGGACAGGGCGGGTCTATGGCTACACCTTC. The rearrangement links TRBV28 to TRBJ1-2, with TRBD1 matching over 9 bases. With V trimmed by 6 bases and J by 4 bases, 6 bases remained unmatched. The CDR3 extends over 14 amino acids. Germline V gene lookup returns CDR1 MDHEN and CDR2 SYDVKM.